A selection of T cell receptor beta chains follows, all from one sample in a study of blood T cell repertoires in COVID-19. Method: immunoSEQ multiplex PCR; TCRdb's copy keeps in-frame clones and lacks some. This sample has 150,000 or so clones; roughly four fifths occur once, and the top ten carry about 16%. Sequencing was done on a sample of peripheral blood. These receptor sequences come from a human donor with acute or convalescent COVID-19. The donor label of this sample is uncertain. CDR3s include the opening cysteine and the closing phenylalanine or tryptophan. Each record gives: D gene, J gene, V gene, clone size, CDR3 protein, CDR3 DNA. D genes are given only for firm matches. Size is stated for part of the rows, as once, few or many counts, or as a class when the clone is expanded.

TRBD1,TRBJ1-1,TRBV19,-,CASRNPGTGGTDTEAFF,TGTGCCAGTAGAAACCCCGGGACAGGGGGTACTGACACTGAAGCTTTCTTT
-,TRBJ1-6,TRBV2,-,CASNNSPGRGRSPLHF,TGTGCCAGCAATAATTCCCCGGGACGGGGGAGATCACCCCTCCACTTT
-,TRBJ1-5,TRBV5-1,-,CASSLETGRGQPQHF,TGCGCCAGCAGCTTGGAAACAGGGAGAGGTCAGCCCCAGCATTTT
-,TRBJ1-1,TRBV3-1/TRBV3-2,-,CASSQGGSFGPTEAFF,TGTGCCAGCAGCCAAGGGGGCAGCTTTGGGCCCACTGAAGCTTTCTTT
-,TRBJ1-2,TRBV6-1,once,CASSDPRQSLLNYGYTF,TGTGCCAGCAGTGATCCCCGACAGTCCCTCCTTAACTATGGCTACACCTTC
TRBD1,TRBJ2-7,TRBV11-2,-,CASSLEGQLYF,TGTGCCAGCAGCTTAGAGGGACAGCTGTACTTC
TRBD1,TRBJ1-1,TRBV29-1,-,CSVDLGTAGTEAFF,TGCAGCGTTGATTTGGGGACAGCAGGGACTGAAGCTTTCTTT
-,TRBJ1-3,TRBV6-1,-,CASSEWEAHGNTIYF,TGTGCCAGCAGTGAATGGGAGGCACATGGAAACACCATATATTTT
TRBD1,TRBJ2-5,TRBV13,-,CASSARDRGKETQYF,TGTGCCAGCAGCGCCCGGGACAGGGGAAAAGAGACCCAGTACTTC
TRBD1,TRBJ2-7,TRBV27,-,CASSLWTGDNEQYF,TGTGCCAGCAGTTTATGGACAGGGGACAACGAGCAGTACTTC
-,TRBJ1-2,TRBV6-5,-,CASKGIQANYGYTF,TGTGCCAGCAAAGGCATTCAGGCTAACTATGGCTACACCTTC
-,TRBJ1-2,TRBV6-6,-,CASIDGLYGYTF,TGTGCCAGCATCGACGGACTCTATGGCTACACCTTC
-,TRBJ1-6,TRBV27,-,CASSLGGNSPLHF,TGTGCCAGCAGTTTAGGAGGGAATTCACCCCTCCACTTT
-,TRBJ2-2,TRBV21-1,-,CASSTDRGLNTGELFF,TGTGCCAGCAGCACAGACAGGGGCTTGAACACCGGGGAGCTGTTTTTT
TRBD1,TRBJ2-7,TRBV11-3,few,CAGQGYEQYF,TGTGCCGGACAGGGGTACGAGCAGTACTTC
-,TRBJ2-5,TRBV30,-,CAWRQMGTKHQETQYF,TGTGCCTGGAGGCAAATGGGGACAAAGCACCAAGAGACCCAGTACTTC
-,TRBJ2-2,TRBV11-3,-,CASSDYPGTGELFF,TGTGCCAGCAGTGATTATCCGGGTACCGGGGAGCTGTTTTTT
-,TRBJ1-1,TRBV5-1,few,CASSFGGTGTEAFF,TGCGCCAGCAGCTTTGGTGGCACAGGAACTGAAGCTTTCTTT
TRBD2,TRBJ2-3,TRBV6-1,-,CASSGPRTSGAADTQYF,TGTGCCAGCAGTGGACCCAGGACTAGCGGGGCCGCAGATACGCAGTATTTT
TRBD1,TRBJ1-5,TRBV27,-,CASSSLLQGGSNQPQHF,TGTGCCAGCAGTTCCCTATTACAGGGGGGGAGCAATCAGCCCCAGCATTTT
TRBD1,TRBJ2-2,TRBV2,-,CASIGGQGAGELFF,TGTGCCAGCATCGGAGGACAGGGGGCCGGGGAGCTGTTTTTT
TRBD1,TRBJ1-2,TRBV28,once,CASSHTGGLRGYTF,TGTGCCAGCAGTCATACAGGGGGCTTGCGTGGCTACACCTTC
TRBD1,TRBJ2-3,TRBV7-9,-,CASSWDRVSTDTQYF,TGTGCCAGCAGCTGGGACAGAGTAAGCACAGATACGCAGTATTTT
-,TRBJ2-7,TRBV6-1,-,CASSEIDNPYHEQYF,TGTGCCAGCAGTGAAATCGACAATCCCTACCACGAGCAGTACTTC
-,TRBJ1-4,TRBV6-5,-,CASSYGQFNEKLFF,TGTGCCAGCAGTTACGGACAGTTTAATGAAAAACTGTTTTTT